The subject of this entry is one TCR beta chain. Its antigen is as yet unknown. The entry originates in a study of CXCR3-negative and CXCR3-positive naive CD8 T cells. Study in general: Libraries each contributed about 1.5 +/- 0.3 million TRB reads, for around 140 million in total.

Study observations and caveats: Similarly elevated diversity marked both naive subsets, with memory CD8+ cells showing far lower diversity. Naive subsets did not differ in surface CD5, and the authors estimated TCR strength using properties of the TRB CDR3.

The CDR3 covers 12 residues. CDR1 is SGHRS and CDR2 is YFSETQ in the germline V gene. UMI-labeled 5' RACE yielded the TRB cDNA libraries. Using the 5' RACE reads, TCRdb records one entry per CDR3 protein without DNA. The sample includes around 5,300 distinct CDR3 sequences. Naive CD8+ T cells showed CD45RO-CCR7+CD27+CD95-. Sequenced: naive CXCR3- CD8+ T cells from blood. Indicated subset: CD45RO-CCR7+CD27+CD95- naive CD8+ T cells lacking CXCR3 (TNR3-). The sequence derives from a human donor in good health. Some clones in this sample may be carry-over from other donors' samples. J is TRBJ2-2 and V is TRBV5-1. CDR3 in amino acids: CASSPTSGELFF.